This T cell receptor beta chain was identified in a study of cytomegalovirus exposure and HLA in healthy donors. Study-wide results and caveats: Previous analysis showed most TCR beta V segments were productive about 87% or about 30% of the time. More clonal expansion characterized HLA-associated TCR beta chains than equally common others in a later analysis. Highest at DRB1 and lowest at HLA-C, TCR association rates differed among HLA loci in a later analysis.

Donors showed nominal health when sampled, although they likely had unrecorded immune exposures. V shed 7 bases, J shed 2 bases, and the junction held 10 bases outside the gene matches. Germline assignment: CDR1 SQVTM and CDR2 ANQGSEA. The CDR3 is 15 residues long. In the PCR, 60 Vbeta and 13 Jbeta primers were used. TCRdb's table, derived via immunoSEQ multiplex PCR, lists solely in-frame clones and lacks some. The repertoire consists of some 130,000 clones, with 79% occurring once and the leading ten covering 6% to 7.5%. On this clone: Its antigen is currently unknown.

This TCR came from a man between 40 and 49 years old in good health and CMV-seropositive. The rearrangement uses TRBV29-1 and TRBJ2-3, with 9 bases lining up with TRBD2. What was sequenced was PBMCs. The CDR3 coding sequence is TGCAGCGCCGCCTGGGGCGGGAGGGTCACAGATACGCAGTATTTT. It is translated as CSAAWGGRVTDTQYF.